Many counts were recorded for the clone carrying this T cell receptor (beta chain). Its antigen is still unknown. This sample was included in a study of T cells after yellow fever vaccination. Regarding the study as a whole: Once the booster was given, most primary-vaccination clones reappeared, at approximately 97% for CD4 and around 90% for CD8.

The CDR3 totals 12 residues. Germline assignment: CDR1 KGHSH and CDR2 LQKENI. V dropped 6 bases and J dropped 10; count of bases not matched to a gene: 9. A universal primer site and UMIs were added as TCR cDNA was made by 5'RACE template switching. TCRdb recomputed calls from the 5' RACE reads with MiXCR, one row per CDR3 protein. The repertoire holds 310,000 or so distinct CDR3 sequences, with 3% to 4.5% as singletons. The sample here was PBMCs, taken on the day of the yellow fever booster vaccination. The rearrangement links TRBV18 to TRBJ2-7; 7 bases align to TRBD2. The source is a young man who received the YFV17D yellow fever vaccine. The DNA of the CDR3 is TGTGCCAGCTCTCAGGGAGCGGGAAAACAGTACGTC. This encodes CASSQGAGKQYV.